Given below is one TCR beta chain in context. This receptor's antigen is unknown. No base-level quality is on record; no much larger clone is a single base apart. These data belong to a study of T cell repertoires in breast cancer (TCRdb year 2016). As for the study more broadly: The study profiled tumors, lymph nodes and peripheral blood lymphocytes from breast cancer patients, plus peripheral blood from healthy control donors. ER+/PR+ status was present in the majority of the 20 to 25 patient tumors that were analyzed for shared TCRs. Controls included nine healthy donors of an age range similar to the patients. Sequencing yielded on average roughly 450,000 sequences per sample and around 10 reads per input cell. Because breast cancer has a low mutational burden and common mutations are rare, the study reasoned that TCRs shared between breast cancer patients would target shared antigens. Tumors and tumor-involved lymph nodes were minced, digested with Liberase and DNase, and then passed through 70-um and 40-um filters. Tumor-free lymph nodes were processed without enzymatic digestion, and Ficoll was used to separate blood samples.

Broader findings and caveats from the paper: About 19 TCR pairs were shared across seven or more patient tumors and were rarely found in control blood, which suggests possible tumor specificity. Genuine antitumor clones may have been missed because singleton TCRs were discarded and only part of each tumor was sampled. Shared TCRs showed TRBV7 predominance, possibly reflecting tumor recognition or mispriming bias from eight TRBV7 primers. Shared TCRs were encoded by various nucleotide sequences, which suggests selection and expansion based on antigen. Because transcript abundance and primer differences skewed clone recovery, emulsion RT-PCR was regarded as qualitative rather than quantitative. About fourfold more TCRs were shared with matched tumor repertoires by tumor-involved sentinel lymph nodes than by tumor-free nodes (roughly 8% versus 2%).

The study used an expanded emulsion RT-PCR method with primers for all TCR V genes to analyze paired alpha-beta TCRs of CD8+ T cells. CD8+ T cells were isolated with a CD8 positive selection kit and incubated overnight in 9 to 10 IU/mL IL-2 before emulsion RT-PCR. The library relied on emulsion pairing. Unpaired genes were suppressed by a second nested PCR with blocking oligos, after which a third nested PCR added Illumina adaptors and barcodes. Each master mix for emulsion RT-PCR held 5,000-250,000 T cells along with C-region, Stepout and V-region primers. The Micellula Emulsion and Purification Kit was used to generate emulsions, and Qiagen OneStep RT-PCR reagents were used for RT-PCR. The pooled libraries were sequenced on an Illumina MiSeq using paired-end 2 x 250 reads. On the authors' methods: Read pairs were joined in Galaxy and clipped at the engineered overlap into separate alpha and beta files; unclipped reads were discarded. Alpha-beta pairs were assigned using CompleteTCR, a MiTCR-based pipeline in which chains sharing read cluster identifiers are linked by an R script. TCR sequences observed only once, about 1-3.2%, were removed as potential sequencing errors. The public reads were reanalyzed by TCRdb: fastp trimming at Q25, MiXCR alignment, in-frame beta chains only. Rows with one shared CDR3 protein collapse into an entry with the most common genes and DNA. The V and J calls follow TCRdb's processing rather than the paper's. In all, the sample holds roughly 39,000 distinct CDR3 sequences, and 45% to 55% of those were seen once. 60% of the sample is in the top ten clones.

From the cysteine through the phenylalanine, the CDR3 covers 13 amino acids. Only the CDR3 DNA stays, 39 bases, in frame from base 1. The junction carries 17 bases between V and J, which are trimmed by 10 bases and 4 bases respectively. From the germline V gene (reference sequence), CDR1 is LGHDT and CDR2 is YNNKEL. The clonotype was recovered from a pool of human donors with breast cancer or a healthy control (not recorded which). Sequencing was carried out using CD8+ T cells. The sequence links TRBV3-1 to TRBJ2-7; the D gene is perhaps TRBD1, on 6 matching bases. The CDR3 in this case is CANALLDRYEQYF. The sequence in DNA is TGTGCCAACGCTCTCCTGGACAGATACGAGCAGTACTTC.